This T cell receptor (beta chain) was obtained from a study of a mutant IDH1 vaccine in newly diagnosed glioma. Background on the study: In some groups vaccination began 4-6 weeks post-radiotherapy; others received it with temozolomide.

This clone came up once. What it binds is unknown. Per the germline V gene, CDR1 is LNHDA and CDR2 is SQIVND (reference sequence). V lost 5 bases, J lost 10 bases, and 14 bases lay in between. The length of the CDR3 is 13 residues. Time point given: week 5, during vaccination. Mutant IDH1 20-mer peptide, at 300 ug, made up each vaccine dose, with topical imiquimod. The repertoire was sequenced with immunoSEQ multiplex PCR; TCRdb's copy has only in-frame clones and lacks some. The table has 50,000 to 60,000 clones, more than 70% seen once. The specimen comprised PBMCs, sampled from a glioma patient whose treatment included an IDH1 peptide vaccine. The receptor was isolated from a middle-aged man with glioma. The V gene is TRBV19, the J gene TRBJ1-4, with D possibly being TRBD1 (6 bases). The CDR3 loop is CASSDRNGRKLFF. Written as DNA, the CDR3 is TGTGCCAGTAGTGACAGGAACGGTAGAAAACTGTTTTTT.